This TCR beta chain was found in a study of identical twins. Findings of the study overall: Within monozygotic twins, out-of-frame TCR alpha sharing was underestimated by the models. Twins' surplus sharing was weaker for beta out-of-frame sequences.

MiXCR, applied by TCRdb to the 5' RACE reads, yields one record per CDR3 protein. Of hundreds of thousands of distinct CDR3 sequences listed, roughly 9.7% are singletons. This CDR3 is built from 10 residues. Germline V gives CDR1 MDHEN, CDR2 SYDVKM. With 5 bases removed from V and 4 bases from J, the gap between germline ends came to 2 bases. The table lists this clonotype with many counts. Antigen unknown. The data were also submitted as part of a second study, on yellow fever vaccine responses in identical twins.

The sequenced sample consisted of CD8+ T cells sorted from blood. This chain uses TRBV28 with TRBJ1-2; D is uncertain. This clonotype was obtained from a woman younger than 30 in good health. CDR3 in amino acids: CASSVYGYTF. In DNA, the CDR3 is TGTGCCAGCAGTGTCTATGGCTACACCTTC.